This TCR beta chain was obtained from a study of cytomegalovirus exposure and HLA in healthy donors (dated by TCRdb to about 2017). Background on the whole study: An earlier analysis of roughly 630 of the donors reported more than 250 Gb of sequence data and around 110 million unique TCR beta sequences from some 180 million T cells. Roughly 300 gigabases of sequencing data and 70 million to 85 million unique TCR sequences were included in an early release covering 500 to 750 HLA-typed donors. The genetic ancestry cluster associated with self-reported Caucasian donors included 81% of the approximately 410 genotyped donors. The study aimed to test whether cataloging public T cell receptors could reveal signatures of past pathogen exposure. The study profiled the T cell repertoires of 500 to 800 subjects by immunosequencing and related them to cytomegalovirus serostatus. Along with the approximately 670-subject first cohort, a separate validation cohort of some 130 different subjects was used. High-throughput TCR immunosequencing, statistical association of individual TCRs with disease status, and machine learning were combined to predict cytomegalovirus infection status. In a later analysis, previously published TCR beta repertoires from fewer than 750 donors were re-analyzed and high-resolution HLA genotyping was added so that TCR occurrence patterns could be studied. In the later analysis, no new phenotypic data were used to find candidate immune exposures; instead, reliance was placed on TCR beta sequences and their occurrence across donors. An earlier analysis of around 640 of the donors used high-throughput TCR beta sequencing to judge whether each TCR beta V gene segment behaved as functional or pseudogenic. Alongside the repertoire data, information on donor age, sex, ethnicity and CMV serostatus was compiled. A later genetic analysis used genome-wide SNP genotypes for 398 of the 666 donors, treating that subset as a discovery cohort. Every discovery cohort repertoire had been produced on one sequencing platform. Class I and class II HLA loci were covered by the typing at four-digit resolution. The number of donors typed differed by locus, with 629-630 for A, B, C, DRB1 and DQB1, around 560 for DQA1, nearly 610 for DPA1, and around 460 for DPB1. Because of strong linkage in the cohort, four or five DR-DQ haplotypes were treated as single units for association and clustering. Among about 400 genotyped donors of the cohort, an average of around 240,000 unique TCR beta nucleotide sequences was sequenced per donor, of which approximately 19% were non-productive.

From the cysteine up to the phenylalanine, the CDR3 has a length of 12 residues. Only CDR3 DNA remains: 36 bases, in frame from the first base. In the germline V gene, CDR1 corresponds to MDHEN and CDR2 to SYDVKM. V is pared back by 7 bases and J by 3 bases, with 9 bases lying between the germline termini. Receptors were amplified or captured by the immunoSEQ multiplex PCR assay. A mixture of 60 forward primers for TCR Vbeta segments and 13 reverse primers for TCR Jbeta segments was used in the multiplex PCR. The CDR3 region of rearranged TCR beta genes was amplified from genomic DNA with a multiplex PCR assay. The Illumina HiSeq System was used to sequence the amplified TCR beta libraries as 87-base-pair reads. Per the authors' processing: A later analysis counted about 80 million unique TCR beta chains across the 550 to 750 repertoires, and about 10 million of these chains were shared by at least two donors. Raw reads were error-corrected and collapsed into unique sequences with a nearest-neighbor algorithm that merged closely related sequences to remove PCR and sequencing errors. To assign V, D and J gene segments, CDR3 sequences were aligned to IMGT reference sequences. Each retained sequence needed at least a six-nucleotide match to both a V gene segment and a J gene segment. A rearrangement was called productive if the CDR3 had no stop codons and remained in frame with V and J, and every other rearrangement was called non-productive. CDR3 was defined by IMGT convention, running from the second conserved V-encoded cysteine to the conserved J-encoded phenylalanine. The earlier analysis of about 560 of the donors excluded any sequence lacking an unambiguous match to a single V gene segment. In an earlier analysis of a few hundred of the donors, a V segment was called functional when productive rearrangements were above 56.7%, and segregating when the standard deviation between donors exceeded 5%. A statistical classification framework was built to diagnose cytomegalovirus status from the catalog of TCR beta chain sequences. In a later analysis, V and J genes were assigned by comparing TCR nucleotide sequences against IMGT/GENE-DB human TR gene sequences. The TCRdist pipeline was used in a later analysis to assign CDR3 sequences and most-parsimonious VDJ recombination scenarios. In a later analysis, each TCR beta chain was defined by its CDR3 amino acid sequence together with its V-gene family, and reads without a unique V-gene family were excluded. To address suspected cross-contamination and a sequencing artifact, a later analysis removed a few hundred highly shared, low-generation-probability nucleotide sequences. For each public chain, a later analysis derived a clonal expansion index from normalized ranks of inferred template counts within each repertoire. In a later analysis, generation probabilities were computed with a VDJ recombination model fitted to out-of-frame rearrangements, and the resulting probabilities were checked against IGoR. In a later analysis, TCR-TCR, TCR-HLA and TCR-CMV co-occurrence was scored with hypergeometric tests, and a repertoire-size bias correction was applied to TCR pairs. A later analysis estimated false discovery rates by permuting HLA or CMV assignments 20 times. In a later analysis, co-occurring TCRs were grouped using DBSCAN, and TCRdist sequence similarity was added for clustering within HLA-allele-positive subsets. Repertoires with fewer than 30,000 or more than 120,000 public chains were left out of co-occurrence clustering, as were five repertoires with anomalous nucleotide sharing. TCRdb obtained this table from immuneACCESS and retained in-frame rearrangements with V and J assigned. These tables miss some clones; where compared with another copy, unresolved V genes account for less than half of the shortfall, and the remainder is unexplained. The V and J calls and clone size were taken over from that table, and D and trimming were inferred from the DNA. Across this sample there are tens of thousands of clones, with around 72% seen only once. The ten largest make up about 3.2% of the sample.

Note on this clone: The target of this receptor is not known. Base qualities were left out, and no much larger clone turns up one base away.

The study at large found these results: Assigning TCR associations to individual alleles was difficult when HLA alleles, especially DR and DQ, strongly co-occurred. Correlated functional status among segregating V segments might be attributable to linkage disequilibrium, but an unknown experimental factor could not be ruled out. While some public TCRs were present in many individuals, most TCR sequences turned up only very rarely across donors. About 15 rarely observed V segments, including chromosome 9 orphons, were excluded from the earlier analysis of a few hundred of the donors because counts were too low. An association between a missense DCLRE1C variant and V-gene and J-gene trimming of TCR beta chains was found in a later genetic analysis and replicated in an independent cohort. In a later analysis, several top co-occurrence clusters were reported to appear linked to parvovirus B19, influenza, CMV and Epstein-Barr virus. A later analysis associated 16,951 TCR beta sequences with specific HLA alleles at a false discovery rate of 0.05. Cytomegalovirus status was reported to be diagnosed by the classifier with high specificity and sensitivity in both the original and validation cohorts. A further reported finding was that TCR beta sequences accurately predicted the HLA-A and HLA-B alleles for most subjects in the first cohort. In a later analysis, HLA-associated TCR beta chains showed more clonal expansion and lower generation probabilities than non-associated chains that were equally common. In an earlier analysis of some 540 of the donors, most TCR beta V segments appeared in productive rearrangements about 87% or about 30% of the time, broadly matching IMGT annotations. A total of around 150 TCR beta chains were listed by the study as associated with cytomegalovirus. A later analysis found that TCR association rates varied across HLA loci, with DRB1 alleles showing the most associated TCRs and HLA-C alleles the fewest. In vitro tests confirmed that a few of the cytomegalovirus-associated TCR beta chains recognize cytomegalovirus antigens. Compared with the approximately 720-donor mean, donors in an Asian-associated ancestry cluster had fewer N-insertions in productive TCRs, according to a later genetic analysis. The only immune exposure information available for the cohort was CMV serostatus. Some IMGT-functional V segments, including TRBV6-2 and TRBV6-3, could not be distinguished by the 87-base-pair reads and were therefore excluded. Because HLA typing was missing for some donors at each locus, association tests included only the typed subset. This cohort had only TCR beta chains sequenced, and the lack of alpha or paired-chain data limited which features could be detected. Most CMV-associated TCR beta chains appeared to be HLA-restricted in a later analysis, and the HLA associations seemed to be driven largely by CMV exposure. A cluster of highly shared sequence variants was judged likely to represent a technical artifact of the sequencing pipeline. Roughly uniform sequencing depth across donors was assumed in presence/absence analyses, although this assumption may not hold. According to the authors, the approach could potentially be generalized to other disease states and immunological phenotypes.

The cohort consisted of approximately 670 healthy bone marrow donors. At the time of sampling, all cohort members were nominally healthy, though unrecorded immune exposures were likely present. The donor tested CMV seronegative, placing the donor among the 352 seronegative members of the cohort. Each donor provided a peripheral blood sample, and peripheral blood mononuclear cells were used for TCR beta sequencing. Genomic DNA was extracted from the blood cell samples with the Qiagen DNeasy Blood Extraction Kit. The sample comprised PBMCs. This TCR was sampled from a woman aged 25 to 39 in good health and CMV-seronegative. The receptor chain draws on TRBV28 and TRBJ1-2; no D gene is confidently identified. The CDR3: CASTSGYYGYTF. The nucleotides read TGTGCCAGCACCTCGGGGTACTATGGCTACACCTTC.